This T cell receptor beta chain was found in a study of identical twins. This clonotype has just a few counts. TCRdb recomputed calls from the 5' RACE reads with MiXCR, one row per CDR3 protein. Of approximately 700,000 distinct CDR3 sequences listed, about 20% are singletons. The same sample was also studied in work on T cells expressing NK-cell markers. Turning to that study: It was from sorted CD3+CD56+NKG2C+, CD3+CD56+NKG2C- and CD3+CD56-NKG2C+ T cells that TCR beta repertoires came. As a fraction of CD8+ T cells, dominant NKG2C+ clonotypes reached about 1.0-7.5% in six donors.

Sequencing was done on a sample of PBMCs. The source is a woman aged 18-29 years in good health.

CDR3 amino acids: CASSYATYEQYF. CDR3 nucleotides: TGTGCCAGCAGTTATGCGACCTACGAGCAGTACTTC. The chain recombines TRBV6-2 or TRBV6-3 with TRBJ2-7; D remains unclear. CDR1 is MNHEY and CDR2 is SVGEGT in the germline V gene. The CDR3 runs to 12 residues. V lost 3 bases to trimming and J lost 2 bases, with 5 bases between them.